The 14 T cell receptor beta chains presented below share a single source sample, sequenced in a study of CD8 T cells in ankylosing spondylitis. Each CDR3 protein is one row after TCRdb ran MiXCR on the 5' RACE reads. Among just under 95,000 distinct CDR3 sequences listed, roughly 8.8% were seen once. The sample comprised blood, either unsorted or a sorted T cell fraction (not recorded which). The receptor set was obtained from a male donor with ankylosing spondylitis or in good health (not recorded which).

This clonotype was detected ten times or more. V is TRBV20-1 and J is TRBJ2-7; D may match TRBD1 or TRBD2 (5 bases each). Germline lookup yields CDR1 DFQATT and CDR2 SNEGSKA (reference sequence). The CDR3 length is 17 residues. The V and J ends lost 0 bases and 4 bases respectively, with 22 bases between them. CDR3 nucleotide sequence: TGCAGTGCTAGAGATCGACCTGTAGGGACCAATTATTACGAGCAGTACTTC. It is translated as CSARDRPVGTNYYEQYF.

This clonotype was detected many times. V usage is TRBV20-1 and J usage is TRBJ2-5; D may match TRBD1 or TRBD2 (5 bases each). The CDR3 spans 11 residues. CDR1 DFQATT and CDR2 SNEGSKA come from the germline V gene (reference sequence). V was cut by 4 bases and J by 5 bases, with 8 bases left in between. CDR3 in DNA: TGCAGTGCTATCGAGGGGGAGACCCAGTACTTC. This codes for CSAIEGETQYF.

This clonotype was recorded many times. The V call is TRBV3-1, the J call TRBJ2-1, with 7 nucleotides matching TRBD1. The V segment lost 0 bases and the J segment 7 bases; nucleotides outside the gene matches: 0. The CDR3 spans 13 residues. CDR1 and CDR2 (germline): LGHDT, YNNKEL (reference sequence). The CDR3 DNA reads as TGTGCCAGCAGCCAAGACAGGGGGAATGAGCAGTTCTTC. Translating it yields CASSQDRGNEQFF.

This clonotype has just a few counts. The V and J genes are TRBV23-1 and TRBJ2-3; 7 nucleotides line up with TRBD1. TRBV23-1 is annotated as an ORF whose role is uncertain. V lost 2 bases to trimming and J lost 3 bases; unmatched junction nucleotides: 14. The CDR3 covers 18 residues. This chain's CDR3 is CASSQPTVGTVETDTQYF. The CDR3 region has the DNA TGCGCCAGCAGTCAACCTACCGTTGGGACAGTCGAGACAGATACGCAGTATTTT.

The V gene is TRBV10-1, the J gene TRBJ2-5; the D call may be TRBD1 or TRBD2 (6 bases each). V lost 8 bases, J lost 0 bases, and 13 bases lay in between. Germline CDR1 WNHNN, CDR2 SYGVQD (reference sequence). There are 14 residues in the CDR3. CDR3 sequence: CASCGTPYQETQYF. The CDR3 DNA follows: TGCGCCAGCTGCGGGACACCGTACCAAGAGACCCAGTACTTC.

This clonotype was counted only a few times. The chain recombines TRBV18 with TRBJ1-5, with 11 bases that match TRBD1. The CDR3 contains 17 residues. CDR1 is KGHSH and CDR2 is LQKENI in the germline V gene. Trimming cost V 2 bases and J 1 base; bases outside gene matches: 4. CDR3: CASSPTGTGGSNQPQHF. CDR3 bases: TGTGCCAGCTCACCAACCGGGACAGGGGGAAGCAATCAGCCCCAGCATTTT.

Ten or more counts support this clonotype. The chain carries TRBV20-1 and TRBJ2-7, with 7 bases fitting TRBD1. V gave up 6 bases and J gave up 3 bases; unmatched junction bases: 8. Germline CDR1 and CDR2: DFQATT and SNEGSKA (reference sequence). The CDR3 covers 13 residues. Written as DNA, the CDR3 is TGCAGTGCGAGCGGTCGGACAGGCTACGAGCAGTACTTC. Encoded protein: CSASGRTGYEQYF.

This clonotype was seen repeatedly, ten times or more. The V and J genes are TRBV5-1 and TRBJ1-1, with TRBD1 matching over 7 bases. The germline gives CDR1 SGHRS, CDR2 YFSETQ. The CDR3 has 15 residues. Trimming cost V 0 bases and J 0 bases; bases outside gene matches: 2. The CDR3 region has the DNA TGCGCCAGCAGCTTGGGGACAGGATTGAACACTGAAGCTTTCTTT. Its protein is CASSLGTGLNTEAFF.

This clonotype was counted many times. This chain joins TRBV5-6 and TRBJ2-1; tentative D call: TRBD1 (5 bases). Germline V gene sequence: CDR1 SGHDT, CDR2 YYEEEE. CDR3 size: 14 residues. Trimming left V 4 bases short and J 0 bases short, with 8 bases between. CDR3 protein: CASSQGSSYNEQFF. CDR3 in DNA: TGTGCCAGCAGCCAGGGAAGCTCCTACAATGAGCAGTTCTTC. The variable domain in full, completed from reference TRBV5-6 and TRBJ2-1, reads DAGVTQSPTHLIKTRGQQVTLRCSPKSGHDTVSWYQQALGQGPQFIFQYYEEEERQRGNFPDRFSGHQFPNYSSELNVNALLLGDSALYLCASSQGSSYNEQFFGPGTRLTVL.

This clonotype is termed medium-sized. The CDR3 DNA reads TGTGCCAGCAGCTCGGGACAGGAGTACAATGAGCAGTTCTTC. Its protein is CASSSGQEYNEQFF. The V call is TRBV6-5, the J call TRBJ2-1; 8 bases fit TRBD1. The V segment lost 6 bases and the J segment 4 bases; nucleotides outside the gene matches: 5. The germline V gene has CDR1 MNHEY and CDR2 SVGAGI. The CDR3 runs 14 residues.

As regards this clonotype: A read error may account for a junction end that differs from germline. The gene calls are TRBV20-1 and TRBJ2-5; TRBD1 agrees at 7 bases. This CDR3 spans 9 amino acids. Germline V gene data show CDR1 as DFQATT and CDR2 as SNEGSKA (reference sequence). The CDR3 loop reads CSATGQDNF. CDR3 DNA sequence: TGCAGTGCTACTGGACAGGATAACTTC.

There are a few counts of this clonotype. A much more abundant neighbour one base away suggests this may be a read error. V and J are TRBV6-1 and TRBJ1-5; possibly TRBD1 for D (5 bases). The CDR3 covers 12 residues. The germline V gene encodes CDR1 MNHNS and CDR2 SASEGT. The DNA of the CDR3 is TGTACCAGCTCGACAGACTATCAGCCCCAGCATTTT. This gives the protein CTSSTDYQPQHF.

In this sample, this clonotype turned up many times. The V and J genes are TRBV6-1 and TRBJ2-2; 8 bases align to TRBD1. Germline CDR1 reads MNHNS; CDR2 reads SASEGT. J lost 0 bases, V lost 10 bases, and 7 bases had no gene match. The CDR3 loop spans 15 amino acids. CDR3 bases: TGTGCCACGCTAAGGGACAGGCCGAACACCGGGGAGCTGTTTTTT. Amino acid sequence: CATLRDRPNTGELFF.

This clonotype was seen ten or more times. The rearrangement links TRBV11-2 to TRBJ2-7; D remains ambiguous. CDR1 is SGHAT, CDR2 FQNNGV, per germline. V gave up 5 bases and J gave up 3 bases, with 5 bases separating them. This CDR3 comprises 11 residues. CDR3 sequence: CASSINYEQYF. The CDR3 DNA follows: TGTGCCAGCAGCATTAACTACGAGCAGTACTTC. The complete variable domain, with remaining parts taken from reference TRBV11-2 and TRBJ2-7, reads EAGVAQSPRYKIIEKRQSVAFWCNPISGHATLYWYQQILGQGPKLLIQFQNNGVVDDSQLPKDRFSAERLKGVDSTLKIQPAKLEDSAVYLCASSINYEQYFGPGTRLTVT.